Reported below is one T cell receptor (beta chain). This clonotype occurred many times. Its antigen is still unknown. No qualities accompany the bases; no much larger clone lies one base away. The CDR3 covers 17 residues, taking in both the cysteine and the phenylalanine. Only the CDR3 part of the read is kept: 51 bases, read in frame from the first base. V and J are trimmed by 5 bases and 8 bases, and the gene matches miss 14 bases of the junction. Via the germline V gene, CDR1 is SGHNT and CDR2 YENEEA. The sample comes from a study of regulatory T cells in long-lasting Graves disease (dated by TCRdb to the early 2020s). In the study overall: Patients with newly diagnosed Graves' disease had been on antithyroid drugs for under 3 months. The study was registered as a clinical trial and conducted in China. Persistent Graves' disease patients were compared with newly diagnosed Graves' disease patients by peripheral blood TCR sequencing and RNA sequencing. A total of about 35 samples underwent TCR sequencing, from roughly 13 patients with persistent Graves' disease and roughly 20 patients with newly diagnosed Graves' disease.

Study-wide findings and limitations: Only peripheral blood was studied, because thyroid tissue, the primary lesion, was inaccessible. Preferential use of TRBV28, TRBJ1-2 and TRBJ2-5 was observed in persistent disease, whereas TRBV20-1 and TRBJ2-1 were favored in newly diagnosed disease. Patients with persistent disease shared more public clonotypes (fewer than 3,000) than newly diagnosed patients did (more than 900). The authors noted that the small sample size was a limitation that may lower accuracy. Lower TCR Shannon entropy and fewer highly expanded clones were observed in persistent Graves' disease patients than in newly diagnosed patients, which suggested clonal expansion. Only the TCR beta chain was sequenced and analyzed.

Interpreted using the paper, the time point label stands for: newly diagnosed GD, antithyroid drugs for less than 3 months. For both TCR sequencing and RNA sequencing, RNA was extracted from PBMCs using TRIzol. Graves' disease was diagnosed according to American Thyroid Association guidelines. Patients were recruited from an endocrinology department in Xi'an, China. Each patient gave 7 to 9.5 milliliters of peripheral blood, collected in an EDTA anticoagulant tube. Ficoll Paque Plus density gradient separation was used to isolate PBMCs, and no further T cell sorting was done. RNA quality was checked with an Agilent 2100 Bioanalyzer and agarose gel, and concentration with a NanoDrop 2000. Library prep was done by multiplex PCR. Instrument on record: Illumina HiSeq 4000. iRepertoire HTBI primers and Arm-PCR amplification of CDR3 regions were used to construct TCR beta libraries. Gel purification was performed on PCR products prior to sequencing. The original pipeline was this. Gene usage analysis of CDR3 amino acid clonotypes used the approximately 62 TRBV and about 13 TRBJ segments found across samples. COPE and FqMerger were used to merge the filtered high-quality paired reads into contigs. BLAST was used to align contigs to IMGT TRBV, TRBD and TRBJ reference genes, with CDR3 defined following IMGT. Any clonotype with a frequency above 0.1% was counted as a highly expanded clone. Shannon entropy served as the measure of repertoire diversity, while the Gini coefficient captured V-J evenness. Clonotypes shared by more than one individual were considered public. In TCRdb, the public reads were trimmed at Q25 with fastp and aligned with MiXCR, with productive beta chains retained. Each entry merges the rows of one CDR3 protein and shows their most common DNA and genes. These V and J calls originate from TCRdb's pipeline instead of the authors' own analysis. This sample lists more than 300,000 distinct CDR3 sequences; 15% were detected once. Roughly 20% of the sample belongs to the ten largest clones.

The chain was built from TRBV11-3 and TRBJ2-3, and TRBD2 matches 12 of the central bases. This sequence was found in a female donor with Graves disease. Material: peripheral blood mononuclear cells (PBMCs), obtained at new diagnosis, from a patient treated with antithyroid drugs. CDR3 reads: CASSPTPLAGGQPTQYF. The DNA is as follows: TGTGCCAGCAGCCCAACCCCCCTAGCGGGGGGGCAACCTACGCAGTATTTT.